This T cell receptor (beta chain) was captured by sequencing in a study of cytomegalovirus exposure and HLA in healthy donors. Study details: Samples from HLA-typed donors yielded approximately 80 million unique TCRs in an early data release.

Trimming left V 3 bases short and J 0 bases short, with 6 bases between. The CDR3 covers 15 residues. The germline V gene has CDR1 LGHNA and CDR2 YSLEER. Both 60 Vbeta primers and 13 Jbeta primers went into the PCR. The assay was immunoSEQ multiplex PCR, and TCRdb's table has in-frame clones only and misses some. The repertoire includes approximately 260,000 clones, 70% to 90% of them detected once, and approximately 2% sits in the top ten. Input material: PBMCs. The receptor was derived from a woman between 40 and 50 years old in good health and CMV-seropositive. The chain has TRBV4-3 and TRBJ2-6; D might be TRBD1 (6 bases). CDR3 in amino acids: CASSQGHSGANVLTF. The CDR3 region has the DNA TGCGCCAGCAGCCAGGGACACTCTGGGGCCAACGTCCTGACTTTC.